Sequencing of this T cell receptor (beta chain) was carried out in a study of OX40 agonist ivuxolimab in advanced cancers. About the study: Ivuxolimab, an agonistic anti-OX40 (CD134) antibody, was given to patients. Males comprised roughly four fifths of the group, whose mean age was approximately 60 years (range 23 to 79).

Study results and caveats: Some patients without response likewise showed low normalized clonal expansion.

About this clone itself: As yet, its antigen is unknown.

Prior autoimmune disease or systemic immunosuppression barred patients. Trimming stripped 2 bases from V and 5 bases from J, with 16 bases between. This CDR3 is 15 amino acids long. Sequencing was performed with immunoSEQ multiplex PCR; in TCRdb, only in-frame clones are kept and a portion is missing. This sample has approximately 100,000 clones, with more than 80% found just once. The sample was CD4+ or CD8+ T cells sorted from blood, taken in a trial of the OX40 agonist ivuxolimab. This rearrangement joins TRBV5-3 to TRBJ2-5, with a weak D call TRBD1 (5 bases). TRBV5-3 is filed as an ORF, its function uncertain. This TCR was sampled from an adult with an advanced solid tumor such as melanoma, head and neck, liver or kidney cancer. CDR3 sequence (DNA): TGTGCCAGAAGCTTTCAGGGCCCCGTAGTCGAGACCCAGTACTTC. This translates into CARSFQGPVVETQYF.